This passage covers 14 T cell receptor beta chains from one sample sequenced in a study of a mutant IDH1 vaccine in newly diagnosed glioma. Sequencing was performed with immunoSEQ multiplex PCR; in TCRdb, only in-frame clones are kept and a portion is missing. This table has tens of thousands of clones, more than 85% appearing once. For these TCRs, the target antigens are not known. Documented time point: week 35, safety follow-up. Vaccine doses each comprised 300 ug of mutant IDH1 20-mer peptide, with topical imiquimod. The starting material was PBMCs, obtained from a glioma patient whose treatment included an IDH1 peptide vaccine. The receptors were sampled from a man aged 25-45 years with glioma.

The V call is TRBV7-3, the J call TRBJ2-7; maybe TRBD2 (5 bases). V gave up 1 base and J gave up 0 bases, with 10 bases separating them. CDR1 is SGHTA and CDR2 is FQGTGA in the germline V gene. The CDR3 has 15 amino acids. The DNA for the CDR3 is TGTGCCAGCAGCTTAAGCGGCGGGCCCTCCTACGAGCAGTACTTC. Amino acids: CASSLSGGPSYEQYF.

The chain combines TRBV7-9 with TRBJ2-2, with 9 bases fitting TRBD1. After removal of 3 bases from V and 1 base from J, the junction contained 3 bases not matched to a gene. There are 16 residues in the CDR3. Germline lookup yields CDR1 SEHNR and CDR2 FQNEAQ (reference sequence). CDR3 in DNA: TGTGCCAGCAGCTTCCCGGGACAGGGGAACACCGGGGAGCTGTTTTTT. Amino acid sequence: CASSFPGQGNTGELFF.

The V call is TRBV11-1, the J call TRBJ2-7; D is perhaps TRBD1 (6 bases). V was shortened by 2 bases and J by 1 base, with 12 bases between the two germline ends. The CDR3 has 15 residues. Per the germline V gene, CDR1 is SGHAT and CDR2 is FQDESV (reference sequence). The CDR3 DNA reads TGTGCCAGCAGCTTACGGGACACCGTTTCCTACGAGCAGTACTTC. Protein product: CASSLRDTVSYEQYF.

The chain couples TRBV4-1 to TRBJ2-7; D perhaps matches TRBD1 (6 bases). V was clipped by 2 bases and J by 3 bases, with 11 bases between them. This CDR3 has 14 amino acids. Looked up from germline, CDR1 is MGHRA and CDR2 is YSYEKL. The CDR3 nucleotides are TGCGCCAGCAGCCAAAAGGACAGAGACTACGAGCAGTACTTC. It yields the protein CASSQKDRDYEQYF.

The chain is built from TRBV5-1 and TRBJ2-3; D tentatively reads TRBD1 or TRBD2 (5 bases each). Trimming pared 3 bases from V and 2 bases from J, leaving 16 bases between. Germline lookup yields CDR1 SGHRS and CDR2 YFSETQ. CDR3 length: 16 amino acids. In DNA, the CDR3 is TGCGCCAGCAGCTCCCGCCGGGACCTCAACACAGATACGCAGTATTTT. Encoded protein: CASSSRRDLNTDTQYF.

J is TRBJ1-1 and V is TRBV21-1; TRBD1, the table's D call, was not compared with the DNA. TRBV21-1 is labeled a pseudogene. CDR3 length: 15 amino acids. CDR3 loop: CASSKLDRETTEAFF. CDR3 nucleotide sequence: TGTGCCAGCAGCAAATTGGACAGGGAGACCACTGAAGCTTTCTTT.

The chain recombines TRBV2 with TRBJ1-5; D uncertain. The CDR3 consists of 13 residues. Germline-derived CDR1 and CDR2 are SNHLY and FYNNEI. Deletions cut 6 bases from V and 7 bases from J, with 13 bases between. The CDR3 bases are TGTGCCAGCAGAAGGAACCAAGGGCAGCCCCAGCATTTT. Protein product: CASRRNQGQPQHF.

V gene TRBV19 combines with J gene TRBJ1-5; D is possibly TRBD1 (5 bases). Germline assignment: CDR1 LNHDA and CDR2 SQIVND (reference sequence). The V gene lost 10 bases and the J gene lost 6 bases, with 19 bases spanning the gap. CDR3 length equals 14 residues. CDR3 in DNA: TGTGCCACCACTACCCATGCGGGGCTTCAGCCCCAGCATTTT. Its protein product is CATTTHAGLQPQHF.

This clone has a single count. The chain has TRBV7-2 and TRBJ2-5, with 8 bases fitting TRBD2. The CDR3 spans 16 residues. Germline-derived CDR1 and CDR2 are SGHTA and FQGNSA. V gave up 2 bases and J gave up 4 bases; unmatched junction bases: 9. This CDR3 reads CASSLLAGAFGETQYF. In DNA, the CDR3 is TGTGCCAGCAGCTTACTAGCGGGTGCCTTCGGAGAGACCCAGTACTTC.

The CDR3 DNA is TGCGCCAGCAGCCAATCCCTTACGCGGGGAATCCATCGCGAAGCTTTCTTT. It is translated as CASSQSLTRGIHREAFF. The chain has TRBV4-1 and TRBJ1-1, with D unclear. Trimming left V 2 bases short and J 8 bases short, with 24 bases between. Germline-derived CDR1 and CDR2 are MGHRA and YSYEKL. The CDR3 runs 17 residues.

CDR3 region: CAISAGQGAFRSEAFF. Here the CDR3 DNA reads TGTGCCATCAGTGCGGGACAGGGGGCCTTTAGAAGTGAAGCTTTCTTT. J is TRBJ1-1 and V is TRBV10-3; 12 positions agree with TRBD1. Germline trimming cut 4 bases from V and 7 bases from J; bases unmatched to any gene: 10. The CDR3 loop spans 16 amino acids. Per germline, CDR1 ENHRY and CDR2 SYGVKD.

This sequence joins TRBV13 and TRBJ1-2; D may be TRBD1 (5 bases). V gave up 3 bases and J gave up 8 bases, with 19 bases separating them. Germline CDR1 is PRHDT and CDR2 is FYEKMQ (reference sequence). The CDR3 is 15 residues long. DNA of the CDR3: TGTGCCAGCAGCTTGTTTACGTTAGGGGTTGTCGGCTACACCTTC. Protein product: CASSLFTLGVVGYTF.

This chain links TRBV7-9 with TRBJ2-4; the D is unclear. The CDR3 consists of 13 residues. The germline V gene encodes CDR1 SEHNR and CDR2 FQNEAQ (reference sequence). V lost 2 bases to trimming and J lost 8 bases, with 10 bases between them. CDR3 amino acids: CASSLSGADIQYF. The CDR3 DNA reads as TGTGCCAGCAGCTTATCTGGAGCAGACATTCAGTACTTC.

The genes are TRBV27 and TRBJ2-7; possibly TRBD2 for D (6 bases). CDR3 length: 15 amino acids. With 3 bases removed from V and 2 bases from J, the gap between germline ends came to 14 bases. The germline CDR1 and CDR2 sequences are MNHEY and SMNVEV (reference sequence). This CDR3 is CASSLRGQVAYEQYF. In nucleotides, the CDR3 is TGTGCCAGCAGTTTGCGGGGCCAAGTTGCCTACGAGCAGTACTTC.